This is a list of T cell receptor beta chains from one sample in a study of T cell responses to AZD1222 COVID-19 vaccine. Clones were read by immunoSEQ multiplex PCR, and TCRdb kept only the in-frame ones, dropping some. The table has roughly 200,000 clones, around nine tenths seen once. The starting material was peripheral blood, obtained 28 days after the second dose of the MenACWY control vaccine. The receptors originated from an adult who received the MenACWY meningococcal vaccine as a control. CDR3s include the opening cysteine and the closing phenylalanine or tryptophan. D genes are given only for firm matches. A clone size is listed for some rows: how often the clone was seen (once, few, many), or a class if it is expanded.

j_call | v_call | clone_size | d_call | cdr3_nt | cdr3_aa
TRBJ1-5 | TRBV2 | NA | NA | TGTGCCAGCAGTGGGGGACACAGCAATCAGCCCCAGCATTTT | CASSGGHSNQPQHF
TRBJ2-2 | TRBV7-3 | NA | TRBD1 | TGCCCCCCCACCCCGCCCCCAAGGGGGCTAAAGAACACCGGGGAGCTGTTTTTT | CPPTPPPRGLKNTGELFF
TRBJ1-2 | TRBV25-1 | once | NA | TGTGCCAGCAGTGAATATAGGTCGCGAGGCTACACCTTC | CASSEYRSRGYTF
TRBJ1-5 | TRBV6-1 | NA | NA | TGTGCCAGCAGTGAAAAGGGGCAGCCCCAGCATTTT | CASSEKGQPQHF
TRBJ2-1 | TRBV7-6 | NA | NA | TGTGCCAGCAGTCTAGTTGGTGGGTTTTCCTACAATGAGCAGTTCTTC | CASSLVGGFSYNEQFF
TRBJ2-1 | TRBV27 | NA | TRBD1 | TGTGCCAGCAGTACCGGGGACAGGCTCTACAATGAGCAGTTCTTC | CASSTGDRLYNEQFF
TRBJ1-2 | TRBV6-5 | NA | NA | TGTGCCAGCAGCCGGGGGGGTCTTAACTATGGCTACACCTTC | CASSRGGLNYGYTF
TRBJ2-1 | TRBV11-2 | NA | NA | TGTGCCAGCACCCCAGGGGCCTGGGTCAATGAGCAGTTCTTC | CASTPGAWVNEQFF
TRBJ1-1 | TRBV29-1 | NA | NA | TGCAGCGTAGGACTCCGGGGGGGCACTGAAGCTTTCTTT | CSVGLRGGTEAFF
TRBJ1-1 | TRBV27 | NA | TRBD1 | TGTGCCAGCAGTTTATCGCCAGGGGGCGTTCCTGAAGCTTTCTTT | CASSLSPGGVPEAFF
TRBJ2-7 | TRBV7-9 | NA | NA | TGTGCCAGCAGCTTAGACTGGGGCGAGCAGTACTTC | CASSLDWGEQYF
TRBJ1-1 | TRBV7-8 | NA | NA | TGTGCCAGCAGCTTAAGGGCGACAGCTAACTTGAACACTGAAGCTTTCTTT | CASSLRATANLNTEAFF
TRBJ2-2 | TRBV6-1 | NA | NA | TGTGCCAGCAGTGAAGGTACCGGGGAGCTGTTTTTT | CASSEGTGELFF
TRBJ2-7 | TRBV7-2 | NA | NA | TGTGCCAGCAGCCCACGGCAGAGCTCCTACGAGCAGTACTTC | CASSPRQSSYEQYF
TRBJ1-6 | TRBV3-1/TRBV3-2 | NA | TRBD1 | TGTGCCAGATTATCCGGCCCGGACAGGCCCCTAGCACCCCTCCACTTT | CARLSGPDRPLAPLHF
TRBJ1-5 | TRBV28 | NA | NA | TGTGCCAGCAGTAGAGGGAGGTCCCAGCATTTT | CASSRGRSQHF
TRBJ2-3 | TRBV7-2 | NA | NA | TGTGCCAGCAGCCCTGACAGTATAGTGGATACGCAGTATTTT | CASSPDSIVDTQYF
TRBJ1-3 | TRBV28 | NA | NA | TGTGCCAGCAGTTTTAACGACTACACCATATATTTT | CASSFNDYTIYF
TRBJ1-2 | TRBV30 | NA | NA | TGTGCCTGGAGGCAGGGGCTTTTCTTGGGCTACACCTTC | CAWRQGLFLGYTF
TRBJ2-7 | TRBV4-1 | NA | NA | TGCGCCAGCAGCCTTATAGAGGGCAGGGCCTACGAGCAGTACTTC | CASSLIEGRAYEQYF
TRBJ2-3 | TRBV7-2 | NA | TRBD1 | TGTGCCAGCAGCTGGACAGGGATGTCAGTCACAGATACGCAGTATTTT | CASSWTGMSVTDTQYF
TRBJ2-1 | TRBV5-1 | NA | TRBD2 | TGCGCCAGCAGCCCCCCCGGGGGGGTAGGAAATGAGCAGTTCTTC | CASSPPGGVGNEQFF
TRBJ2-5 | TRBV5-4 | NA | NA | TGTGCCAGCTCCAACGGAAATGCTGGCGAGACCCAGTACTTC | CASSNGNAGETQYF
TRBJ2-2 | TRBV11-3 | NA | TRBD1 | TGTGCCAGCAGCTCGTCACCGGACAGGGGCACCGGGGAGCTGTTTTTT | CASSSSPDRGTGELFF
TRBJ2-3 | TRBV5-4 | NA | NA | TGTGCCAGCAGACTGGGGTCGGGTGATACGCAGTATTTT | CASRLGSGDTQYF
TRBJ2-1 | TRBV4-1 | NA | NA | TGCGCCAGCAGCCAATCCGGGAGTCGAAACAATGAGCAGTTCTTC | CASSQSGSRNNEQFF
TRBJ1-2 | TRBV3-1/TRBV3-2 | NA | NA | TGTGCCAGCAGCCAGGGGCGAGGGCAGGAGTATGGCTACACCTTC | CASSQGRGQEYGYTF
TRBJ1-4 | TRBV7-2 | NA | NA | TGTGCCAGCAGCTTAGCCTCGGGGGGTACTAATGAAAAACTGTTTTTT | CASSLASGGTNEKLFF
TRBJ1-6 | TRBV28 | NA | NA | TGTGCCAGCAGTTTATTGGGCCAGGCTGGCAATTCACCCCTCCACTTT | CASSLLGQAGNSPLHF
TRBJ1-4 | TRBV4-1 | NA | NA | TGCGCCAGCAGCCAAGATCTGTCTGTGGGGAGGATAACAACTAATGAAAAACTGTTTTTT | CASSQDLSVGRITTNEKLFF
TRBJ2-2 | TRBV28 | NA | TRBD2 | TGTGCCAGCAGTTTATTCAGGACTAGCGGGAGCACCGGGGAGCTGTTTTTT | CASSLFRTSGSTGELFF
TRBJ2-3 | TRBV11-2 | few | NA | TGTGCCAGCAGCCTCCCCCGGGGGTCAACCAGGGCAGATACGCAGTATTTT | CASSLPRGSTRADTQYF
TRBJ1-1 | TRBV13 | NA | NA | TGTGCCAGCAGCCCCCGACAGGAGAGGCCTGAAGCTTTCTTT | CASSPRQERPEAFF